The clone carrying this T cell receptor beta chain was observed once. These data are taken from a study of blood T cell repertoires in COVID-19. Method: immunoSEQ multiplex PCR; TCRdb's copy keeps in-frame clones and lacks some. The sample consists of over 130,000 clones, about 86% of them appearing once. V was pared by 4 bases and J by 4 bases, with 6 bases of the junction left unmatched. This CDR3 contains 14 residues. Germline V gene lookup returns CDR1 SQVTM and CDR2 ANQGSEA. The chain employs TRBV29-1 and TRBJ1-4, with 7 bases aligning to TRBD1. This clonotype was obtained from a woman aged 55 to 70 with acute or convalescent COVID-19. The sample taken for sequencing was peripheral blood. CDR3 sequence reads: CSVATGAHNEKLFF. The CDR3 DNA reads TGCAGCGTTGCCACAGGGGCCCATAATGAAAAACTGTTTTTT.